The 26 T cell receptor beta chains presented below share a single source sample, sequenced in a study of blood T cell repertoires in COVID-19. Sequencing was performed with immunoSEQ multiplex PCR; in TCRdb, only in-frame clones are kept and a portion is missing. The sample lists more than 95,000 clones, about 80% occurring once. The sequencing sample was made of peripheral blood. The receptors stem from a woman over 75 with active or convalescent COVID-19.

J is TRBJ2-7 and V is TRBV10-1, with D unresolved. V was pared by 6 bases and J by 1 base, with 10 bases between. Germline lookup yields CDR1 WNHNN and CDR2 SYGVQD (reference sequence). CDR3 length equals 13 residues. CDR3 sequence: CASSDTESYEQYF. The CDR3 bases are TGCGCCAGCAGCGATACAGAGTCCTACGAGCAGTACTTC.

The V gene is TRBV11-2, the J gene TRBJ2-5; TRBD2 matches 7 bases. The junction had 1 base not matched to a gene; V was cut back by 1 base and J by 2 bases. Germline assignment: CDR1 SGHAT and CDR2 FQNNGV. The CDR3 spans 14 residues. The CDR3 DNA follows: TGTGCCAGCAGCTTAGGTAGCGGGCAAGAGACCCAGTACTTC. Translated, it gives CASSLGSGQETQYF. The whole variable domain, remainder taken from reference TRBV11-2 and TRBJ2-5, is EAGVAQSPRYKIIEKRQSVAFWCNPISGHATLYWYQQILGQGPKLLIQFQNNGVVDDSQLPKDRFSAERLKGVDSTLKIQPAKLEDSAVYLCASSLGSGQETQYFGPGTRLLVL.

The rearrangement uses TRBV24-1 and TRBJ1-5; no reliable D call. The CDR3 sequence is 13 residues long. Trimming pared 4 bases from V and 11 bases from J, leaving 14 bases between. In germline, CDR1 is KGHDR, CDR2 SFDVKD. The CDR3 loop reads CATSDGGEAAQHF. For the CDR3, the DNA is TGTGCCACCAGTGACGGCGGCGAGGCGGCCCAGCATTTT.

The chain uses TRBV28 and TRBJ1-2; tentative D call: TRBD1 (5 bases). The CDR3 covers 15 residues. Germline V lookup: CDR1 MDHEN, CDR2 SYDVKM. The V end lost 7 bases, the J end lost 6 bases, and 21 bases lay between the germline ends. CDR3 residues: CASTIPGRVAHGYTF. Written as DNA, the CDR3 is TGTGCCAGCACAATCCCTGGCAGGGTGGCTCATGGCTACACCTTC.

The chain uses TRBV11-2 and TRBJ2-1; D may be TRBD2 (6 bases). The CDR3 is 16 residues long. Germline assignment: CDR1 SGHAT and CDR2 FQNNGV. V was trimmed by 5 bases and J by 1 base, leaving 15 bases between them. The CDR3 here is CASSGLRGESYNEQFF. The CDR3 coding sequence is TGTGCCAGCAGCGGACTAAGGGGAGAGTCCTACAATGAGCAGTTCTTC.

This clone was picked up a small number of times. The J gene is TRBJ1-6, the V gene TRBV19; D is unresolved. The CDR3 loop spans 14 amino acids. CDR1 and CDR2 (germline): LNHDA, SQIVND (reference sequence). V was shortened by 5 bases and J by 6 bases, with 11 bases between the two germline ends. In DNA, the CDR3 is TGTGCCAGTAGTGATAGGAGTACTAATTCACCCCTCCACTTT. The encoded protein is CASSDRSTNSPLHF. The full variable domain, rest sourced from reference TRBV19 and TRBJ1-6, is DGGITQSPKYLFRKEGQNVTLSCEQNLNHDAMYWYRQDPGQGLRLIYYSQIVNDFQKGDIAEGYSVSREKKESFPLTVTSAQKNPTAFYLCASSDRSTNSPLHFGNGTRLTVT.

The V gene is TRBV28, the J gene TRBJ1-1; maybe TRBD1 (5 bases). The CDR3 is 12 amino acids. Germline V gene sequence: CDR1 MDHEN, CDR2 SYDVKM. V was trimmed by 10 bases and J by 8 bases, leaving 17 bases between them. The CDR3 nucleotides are TGTGCCATCCATACTGGGGCACTGGAAGCTTTCTTT. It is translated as CAIHTGALEAFF. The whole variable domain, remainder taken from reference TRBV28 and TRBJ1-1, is DVKVTQSSRYLVKRTGEKVFLECVQDMDHENMFWYRQDPGLGLRLIYFSYDVKMKEKGDIPEGYSVSREKKERFSLILESASTNQTSMYLCAIHTGALEAFFGQGTRLTVV.

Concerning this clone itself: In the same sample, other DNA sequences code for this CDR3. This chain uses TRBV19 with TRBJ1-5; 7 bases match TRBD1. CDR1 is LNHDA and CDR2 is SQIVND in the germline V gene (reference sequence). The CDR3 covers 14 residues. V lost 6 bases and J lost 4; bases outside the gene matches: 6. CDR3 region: CASSGVTGNQPQHF. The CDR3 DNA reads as TGTGCCAGTAGCGGGGTGACAGGGAATCAGCCCCAGCATTTT.

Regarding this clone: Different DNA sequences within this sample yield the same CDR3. In DNA, the CDR3 is TGCAGCGTTGGGATCTATACGGGAAGGAATGAGCAGTTCTTC. Its protein product is CSVGIYTGRNEQFF. V gene TRBV29-1 combines with J gene TRBJ2-1; TRBD2 is a possible D gene (5 bases). This CDR3 has 14 amino acids. The germline CDR1 and CDR2 sequences are SQVTM and ANQGSEA. The V and J ends lost 4 bases and 7 bases respectively, with 17 bases between them.

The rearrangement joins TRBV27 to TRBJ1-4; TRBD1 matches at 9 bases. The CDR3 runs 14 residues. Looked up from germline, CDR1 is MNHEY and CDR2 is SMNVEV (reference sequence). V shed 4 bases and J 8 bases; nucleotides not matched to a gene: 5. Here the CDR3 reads CASSSGQGKEKLFF. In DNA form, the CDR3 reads TGTGCCAGCAGTTCTGGACAGGGGAAGGAAAAACTGTTTTTT.

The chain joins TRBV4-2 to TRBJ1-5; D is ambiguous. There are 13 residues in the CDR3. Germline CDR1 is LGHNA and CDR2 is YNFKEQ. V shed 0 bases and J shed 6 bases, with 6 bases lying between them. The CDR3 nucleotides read TGTGCCAGCAGCCAAGATAGCGTTCAGCCCCAGCATTTT. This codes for CASSQDSVQPQHF.

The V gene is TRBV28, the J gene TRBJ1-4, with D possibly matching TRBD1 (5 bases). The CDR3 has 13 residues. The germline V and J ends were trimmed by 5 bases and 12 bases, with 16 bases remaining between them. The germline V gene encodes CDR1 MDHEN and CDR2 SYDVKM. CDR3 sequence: CASSPPRAGELFF. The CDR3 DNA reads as TGTGCCAGCAGTCCCCCCAGGGCTGGGGAACTGTTTTTT.

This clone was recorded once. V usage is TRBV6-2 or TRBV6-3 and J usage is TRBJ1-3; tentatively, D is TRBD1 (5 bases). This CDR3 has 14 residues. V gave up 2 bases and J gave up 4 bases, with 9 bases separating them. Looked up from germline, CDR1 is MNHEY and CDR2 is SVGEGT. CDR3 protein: CASSYEAGGNTIYF. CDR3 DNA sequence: TGTGCCAGCAGTTACGAGGCAGGGGGAAACACCATATATTTT.

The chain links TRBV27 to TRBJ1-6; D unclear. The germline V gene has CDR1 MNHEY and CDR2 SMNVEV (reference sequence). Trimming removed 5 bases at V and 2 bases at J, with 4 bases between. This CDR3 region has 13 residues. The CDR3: CASSPAYNSPLHF. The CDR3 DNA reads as TGTGCCAGCAGTCCGGCCTATAATTCACCCCTCCACTTT.

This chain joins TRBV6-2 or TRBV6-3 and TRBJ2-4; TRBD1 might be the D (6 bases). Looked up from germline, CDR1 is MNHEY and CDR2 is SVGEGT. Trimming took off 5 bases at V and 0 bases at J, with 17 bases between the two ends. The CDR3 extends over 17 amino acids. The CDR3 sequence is CASSHGQNTLAKNIQYF. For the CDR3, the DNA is TGTGCCAGCAGTCACGGACAGAATACCTTAGCCAAAAACATTCAGTACTTC.

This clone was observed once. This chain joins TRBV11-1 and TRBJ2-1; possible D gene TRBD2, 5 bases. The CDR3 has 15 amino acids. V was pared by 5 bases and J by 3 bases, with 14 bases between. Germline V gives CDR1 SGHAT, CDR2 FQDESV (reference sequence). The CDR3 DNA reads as TGTGCCAGCAGCCTCCGGGGTTATGGCTACAATGAGCAGTTCTTC. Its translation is CASSLRGYGYNEQFF. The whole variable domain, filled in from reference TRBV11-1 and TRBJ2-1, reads EAEVAQSPRYKITEKSQAVAFWCDPISGHATLYWYRQILGQGPELLVQFQDESVVDDSQLPKDRFSAERLKGVDSTLKIQPAELGDSAMYLCASSLRGYGYNEQFFGPGTRLTVL.

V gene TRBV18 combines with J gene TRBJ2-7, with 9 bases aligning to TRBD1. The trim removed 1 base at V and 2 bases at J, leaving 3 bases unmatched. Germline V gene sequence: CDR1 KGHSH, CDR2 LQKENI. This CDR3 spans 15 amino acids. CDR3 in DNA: TGTGCCAGCTCACCACAACAGGGGGCGACCTACGAGCAGTACTTC. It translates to CASSPQQGATYEQYF.

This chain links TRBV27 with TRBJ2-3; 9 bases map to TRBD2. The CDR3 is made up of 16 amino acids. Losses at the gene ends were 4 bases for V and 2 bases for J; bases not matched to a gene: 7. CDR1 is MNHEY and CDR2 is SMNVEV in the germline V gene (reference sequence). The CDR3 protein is CASSYSGRRYTDTQYF. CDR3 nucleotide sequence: TGTGCCAGCAGTTATAGCGGGAGAAGGTACACAGATACGCAGTATTTT.

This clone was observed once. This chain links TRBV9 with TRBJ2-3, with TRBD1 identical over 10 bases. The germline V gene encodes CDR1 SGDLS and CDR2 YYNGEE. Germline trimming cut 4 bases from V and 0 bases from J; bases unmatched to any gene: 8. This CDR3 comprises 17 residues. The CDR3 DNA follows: TGTGCCAGCAGCATCCCAGACAGGGGGCCAAGCACAGATACGCAGTATTTT. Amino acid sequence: CASSIPDRGPSTDTQYF.

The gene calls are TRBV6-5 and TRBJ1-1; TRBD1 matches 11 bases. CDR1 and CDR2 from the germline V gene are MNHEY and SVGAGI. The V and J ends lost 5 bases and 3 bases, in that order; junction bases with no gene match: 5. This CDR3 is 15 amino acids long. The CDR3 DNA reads TGTGCCAGCAGTCCGTGGACAGGGGGCGACACTGAAGCTTTCTTT. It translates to CASSPWTGGDTEAFF.

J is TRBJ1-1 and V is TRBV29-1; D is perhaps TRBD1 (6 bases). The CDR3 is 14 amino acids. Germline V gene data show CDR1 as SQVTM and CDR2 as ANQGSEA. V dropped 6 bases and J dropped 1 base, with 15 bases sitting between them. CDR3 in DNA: TGCAGCGTAAAAACAGGGAGTACGAACACTGAAGCTTTCTTT. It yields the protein CSVKTGSTNTEAFF.

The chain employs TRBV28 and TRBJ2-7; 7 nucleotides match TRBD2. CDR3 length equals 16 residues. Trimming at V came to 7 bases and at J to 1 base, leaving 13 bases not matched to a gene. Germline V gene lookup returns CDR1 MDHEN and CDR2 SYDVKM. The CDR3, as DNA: TGTGCCAGCACTCCTCGAGCTAGCGGACGGTCCTACGAGCAGTACTTC. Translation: CASTPRASGRSYEQYF.

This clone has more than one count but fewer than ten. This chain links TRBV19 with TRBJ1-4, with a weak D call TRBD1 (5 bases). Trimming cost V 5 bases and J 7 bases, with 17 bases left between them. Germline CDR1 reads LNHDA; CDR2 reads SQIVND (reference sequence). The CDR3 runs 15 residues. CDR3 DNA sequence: TGTGCCAGTAGTCCCTCCCTGGGAGGGGCTGAAAAACTGTTTTTT. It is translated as CASSPSLGGAEKLFF.

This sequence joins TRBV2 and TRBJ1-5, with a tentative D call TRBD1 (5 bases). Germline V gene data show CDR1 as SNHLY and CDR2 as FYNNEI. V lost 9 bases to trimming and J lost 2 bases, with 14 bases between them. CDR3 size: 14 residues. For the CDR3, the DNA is TGTGCCAGATCAGGGATCGATGGCAATCAGCCCCAGCATTTT. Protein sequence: CARSGIDGNQPQHF.

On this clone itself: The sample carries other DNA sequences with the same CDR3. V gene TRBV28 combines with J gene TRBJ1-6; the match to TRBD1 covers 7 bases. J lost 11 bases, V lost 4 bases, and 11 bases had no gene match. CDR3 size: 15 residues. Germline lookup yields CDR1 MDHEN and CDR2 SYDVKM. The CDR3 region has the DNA TGTGCCAGCAGTTCGCAGACAGGGTCTTGGGCACCCCTCCACTTT. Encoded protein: CASSSQTGSWAPLHF. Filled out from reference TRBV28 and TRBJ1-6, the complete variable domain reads DVKVTQSSRYLVKRTGEKVFLECVQDMDHENMFWYRQDPGLGLRLIYFSYDVKMKEKGDIPEGYSVSREKKERFSLILESASTNQTSMYLCASSSQTGSWAPLHFGNGTRLTVT.

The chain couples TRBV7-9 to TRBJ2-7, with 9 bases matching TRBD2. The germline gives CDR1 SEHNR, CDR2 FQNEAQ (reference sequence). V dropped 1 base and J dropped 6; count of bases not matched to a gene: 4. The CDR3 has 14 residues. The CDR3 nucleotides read TGTGCCAGCAGCTTAGATAGGGGACTAGCCGAGCAGTACTTC. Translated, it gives CASSLDRGLAEQYF.